Listed below are T cell receptor beta chains from one sample, sequenced in a study of T cells in Graves' hyperthyroidism and ophthalmopathy. From the multiplex PCR reads, TCRdb called clonotypes with MiXCR, one entry per CDR3 protein. This table holds around 350,000 distinct CDR3 sequences, 15% to 19% found once. Sequencing input: blood. The receptor source for this set is a woman aged 18-29 years with Graves' hyperthyroidism that later progressed to Graves' ophthalmopathy. Both conserved end residues are part of each CDR3. D genes are given only for firm matches. Clone size is not always given. Where it is, it says once, few, many or a class for expanded clones.

size	J	D	V	DNA	CDR3
many	TRBJ2-3	TRBD1	TRBV5-1	TGCGCCAGCAGCTACAGGGGAGAGTTCACAGATACGCAGTATTTT	CASSYRGEFTDTQYF
few	TRBJ2-1	TRBD2	TRBV18	TGTGCCAGCTCACCTTTACTAGCGGGAGGATCCTACAATGAGCAGTTCTTC	CASSPLLAGGSYNEQFF
many	TRBJ2-4	NA	TRBV28	TGTGCCAGCAGTGAAATAGCCAAAAACATTCAGTACTTC	CASSEIAKNIQYF
many	TRBJ1-4	NA	TRBV7-9	TGTGCCAGCAGCTTAAACAGGCCCCTTGAAAAACTGTTTTTT	CASSLNRPLEKLFF
many	TRBJ2-7	TRBD2	TRBV28	TGTGCCAGCAGTGGTGACGGGAGGTCCGAGCAGTACTTC	CASSGDGRSEQYF
many	TRBJ2-5	NA	TRBV27	TGTGCCAGCAGTCCCCACAGGGCGGAGACCCAGTACTTC	CASSPHRAETQYF
many	TRBJ2-1	NA	TRBV4-3	TGCGCCAGCAGCCAAGAGGGGGAGTCCTACAATGAGCAGTTCTTC	CASSQEGESYNEQFF
many	TRBJ2-3	NA	TRBV6-1	TGTGCCAGCAGTTATACGGACGGAGATACGCAGTATTTT	CASSYTDGDTQYF
many	TRBJ2-7	NA	TRBV12-3/TRBV12-4	TGTGCCAGCAGTCGCGGGGACCTCGGGCCCTACGAGCAGTACTTC	CASSRGDLGPYEQYF
few	TRBJ2-3	TRBD1	TRBV28	TGTGCCAGCAGTTTCGAGGGGGCTGCAGATACGCAGTATTTT	CASSFEGAADTQYF
NA	TRBJ2-5	TRBD2	TRBV5-1	TGCGCCAGCAGCTTGGAACTAGCGGGAGTCGAGACCCAGTACTTC	CASSLELAGVETQYF
many	TRBJ1-2	NA	TRBV10-3	TGTGCCATCAGTGAGTCTGAAGCCTCGAACTATGGCTACACCTTC	CAISESEASNYGYTF
many	TRBJ2-7	TRBD2	TRBV11-2	TGTGCCAGCAGCTTAGGGGGGTCGGGACTAGCGCTTCCCTACGAGCAGTACTTC	CASSLGGSGLALPYEQYF
NA	TRBJ2-7	TRBD2	TRBV19	TGTGCCAGTAGTAGGGGCGGACTAGCAATCTCCGAGCAGTACTTC	CASSRGGLAISEQYF
NA	TRBJ2-5	TRBD1	TRBV11-2	TGTGCCAGCAGCCGTCGGGACAGGTCCCAAGAGACCCAGTACTTC	CASSRRDRSQETQYF
many	TRBJ1-1	TRBD1	TRBV27	TGTGCCAGCAGACGGACAGGGGACACTGAAGCTTTCTTT	CASRRTGDTEAFF
NA	TRBJ2-4	NA	TRBV7-8	TGTGCCAGCAGCTTTGGGCAGGGGGGGAGCATTCAGTACTTC	CASSFGQGGSIQYF
many	TRBJ1-1	NA	TRBV7-2	TGTGCCAGCAGCTGGCAGGGGAACACTGAAGCTTTCTTT	CASSWQGNTEAFF
many	TRBJ2-3	TRBD2	TRBV5-1	TGCGCCAGCAGCTGGCCGGGACTAGTAGGCACAGATACGCAGTATTTT	CASSWPGLVGTDTQYF
few	TRBJ1-2	NA	TRBV20-1	TGCAGTGCTAGGTCCAGGGTCGGCGATGGCTACACCTTC	CSARSRVGDGYTF
few	TRBJ2-2	TRBD2	TRBV30	TGTGCCTGGAGTAAAGGACTAGTCGCGTCATGGGTCGGGGAGCTGTTTTTT	CAWSKGLVASWVGELFF
many	TRBJ2-1	TRBD1	TRBV20-1	TGCAGTGCTAGAGCTGGGGACAGGGATAATGAGCAGTTCTTC	CSARAGDRDNEQFF
many	TRBJ2-2	NA	TRBV2	TGTGCCAGCAGTGCCCGACCGGGGAACACCGGGGAGCTGTTTTTT	CASSARPGNTGELFF
NA	TRBJ2-3	NA	TRBV4-3	TGCGCCAGCAGCCAAGATATCCCTGGCACAGATACGCAGTATTTT	CASSQDIPGTDTQYF
many	TRBJ2-3	TRBD2	TRBV5-6	TGTGCCAGCAGTTTCGGGGGGACAGATACGCAGTATTTT	CASSFGGTDTQYF
few	TRBJ2-2	NA	TRBV27	TGTGCCAGCAGTGGCGGACTACCCGGGGAGCTGTTTTTT	CASSGGLPGELFF
NA	TRBJ2-5	NA	TRBV15	TGTGCCACCAGCAGAGACGGGCCACAGTACCAGACCCAGTACTTC	CATSRDGPQYQTQYF
many	TRBJ2-7	TRBD2	TRBV28	TGTGCCAGCGGGTTTAGCGGGAGGTCCTCCTACGAGCAGTACTTC	CASGFSGRSSYEQYF
many	TRBJ2-5	NA	TRBV24-1	TGTGCCACCAGCCCCGGGGTAATTTCAGGGGAGTTCGAAGAGACCCAGTACTTC	CATSPGVISGEFEETQYF
many	TRBJ1-5	TRBD1	TRBV28	TGTGCCAGCGCGGAATACAGGGGGAGTTATAGCAATCAGCCCCAGCATTTT	CASAEYRGSYSNQPQHF
many	TRBJ1-1	TRBD1	TRBV7-9	TGTGCCAGCAGCCCCCGGACAGGGCGAGGTGAAGCTTTCTTT	CASSPRTGRGEAFF
many	TRBJ2-5	TRBD1	TRBV5-1	TGTGCCAGCAGCCTCGGACAGGGGGCAGAGACCCAGTACTTC	CASSLGQGAETQYF
many	TRBJ1-2	NA	TRBV6-1	TGTGCCAGCAGTGAAGCGGGGCAAATGGCTGTCTATGGCTACACCTTC	CASSEAGQMAVYGYTF
many	TRBJ2-5	NA	TRBV2	TGTGCCAGCCTACAGGACCAAGAGACCCAGTACTTC	CASLQDQETQYF
NA	TRBJ2-1	NA	TRBV20-1	TGCAGTGCCTCGAACCCCGAGGATGAGCAGTTCTTC	CSASNPEDEQFF
NA	TRBJ2-5	NA	TRBV6-5	TGTGCCAGCAGTTACAGGCCTAGTGTTTTGACCCAGTACTTC	CASSYRPSVLTQYF
many	TRBJ1-6	NA	TRBV5-8	TGTGCCAGCAGCTTCCAGGGTCCCGGGTCACCCCTCCACTTT	CASSFQGPGSPLHF
NA	TRBJ2-4	NA	TRBV7-2	TGTGCCAGCAGCTGGGGATCCGGAGCCAAAAACATTCAGTACTTC	CASSWGSGAKNIQYF
NA	TRBJ2-1	NA	TRBV11-1	TGTGCCAGCAGCTTAGTATCGCAACTACCAAAGTTCTTC	CASSLVSQLPKFF
NA	TRBJ2-5	TRBD1	TRBV7-9	TGTGCCAGCAGCGTACTGGGACAGGAGAAAGAGACCCAGTACTTC	CASSVLGQEKETQYF